The TCR beta chain described here comes from a study of blood T cell repertoires in COVID-19. Using immunoSEQ multiplex PCR, the repertoire was profiled, and TCRdb retains in-frame clones only, with some absent. The sample lists about 28,000 clones; around 92% were seen once. Per the germline V gene, CDR1 is MNHNS and CDR2 is SASEGT. V lost 1 base and J lost 2, with 8 bases in between. The length of the CDR3 is 15 residues. What was sequenced was peripheral blood. The chain combines TRBV6-1 with TRBJ1-4; D uncertain. The TCR sequence derives from a woman between 70 and 85 years old with COVID-19, enrolled during active disease. CDR3 bases: TGTGCCAGCAGTGAAGTACAGCCCACTAATGAAAAACTGTTTTTT. This gives the protein CASSEVQPTNEKLFF.